A selection of T cell receptor beta chains follows, all from one sample in a study of T cell changes during pregnancy in multiple sclerosis. The repertoire was sequenced with immunoSEQ multiplex PCR; TCRdb's copy has only in-frame clones and lacks some. The sample lists around 100,000 clones; roughly nine tenths were seen once. Material: peripheral blood, obtained in the third trimester of pregnancy. The receptors come from a female donor with multiple sclerosis, enrolled in a pregnancy study. CDR3s include the opening cysteine and the closing phenylalanine or tryptophan. Fields, in order: J gene, D gene, CDR3 length, clone size, V gene, CDR3 protein, CDR3 DNA. A D gene is named only where the DNA matches it firmly. Part of the rows lack a size; the others show once, few, many or a class for expanded clones.

TRBJ2-2 - 15 once TRBV12-5 CASGLGAGGTGELFF TGTGCTAGTGGTTTGGGAGCGGGCGGGACCGGGGAGCTGTTTTTT
TRBJ2-7 - 14 few TRBV5-1 CASSSLDSSYEQYF TGCGCCAGCAGCTCGCTAGACAGCTCCTACGAGCAGTACTTC
TRBJ2-1 - 11 - TRBV28 CASVQQGGQFF TGTGCCAGCGTACAACAGGGCGGGCAGTTCTTC
TRBJ2-1 TRBD2 15 - TRBV19 CASSIKGGRGNEQFF TGTGCCAGTAGTATTAAAGGCGGGAGGGGCAATGAGCAGTTCTTC
TRBJ2-1 TRBD2 15 - TRBV7-9 CAGGTLAVPRNEQFF TGTGCCGGGGGGACCCTAGCGGTACCCCGCAATGAGCAGTTCTTC
TRBJ2-7 - 16 once TRBV6-6 CASSYSGGARSYEQYF TGTGCCAGCAGTTACTCGGGGGGGGCACGCTCCTACGAGCAGTACTTC
TRBJ2-5 - 14 - TRBV11-1 CASNLGGPQETQYF TGTGCCAGCAACCTCGGGGGACCGCAAGAGACCCAGTACTTC
TRBJ1-2 - 15 - TRBV7-9 CASSEDSRSNYGYTF TGTGCCAGCAGCGAAGACAGTAGATCTAACTATGGCTACACCTTC
TRBJ2-3 - 15 - TRBV9 CASSVGRSPTDTQYF TGTGCCAGCAGCGTAGGTCGGAGCCCGACAGATACGCAGTATTTT
TRBJ1-4 - 14 - TRBV5-6 CASSQGTFSEKLFF TGTGCCAGCAGCCAAGGGACTTTTTCTGAAAAACTGTTTTTT
TRBJ2-1 - 14 - TRBV19 CASSIPGGTNEQFF TGTGCCAGTAGTATACCTGGTGGCACCAATGAGCAGTTCTTC
TRBJ2-5 - 14 once TRBV4-1 CASSQGGPQETQYF TGCGCCAGCAGCCAAGGGGGCCCTCAAGAGACCCAGTACTTC
TRBJ1-4 - 12 - TRBV7-2 CASSPGDEKLFF TGTGCCAGCAGCCCCGGGGATGAAAAACTGTTTTTT
TRBJ1-6 - 12 - TRBV7-8 CASSSTASPLHF TGTGCCAGCAGCTCGACTGCTTCACCCCTCCACTTT
TRBJ2-5 - 15 - TRBV2 CASSEGVGSGETQYF TGTGCCAGCAGTGAAGGGGTCGGGAGCGGGGAGACCCAGTACTTC
TRBJ2-7 - 13 once TRBV5-4 CASSPRQSYEQYF TGTGCCAGCAGCCCGAGACAGTCCTACGAGCAGTACTTC
TRBJ1-3 TRBD1 14 - TRBV5-3 CARSSSGGGNTIYF TGTGCCAGAAGTTCATCAGGGGGCGGAAACACCATATATTTT
TRBJ2-1 TRBD2 15 - TRBV7-3 CASSLAGGRYNEQFF TGTGCCAGCAGCTTAGCCGGGGGGAGGTACAATGAGCAGTTCTTC
TRBJ2-1 TRBD2 16 - TRBV28 CASSPGTSGSRGEQFF TGTGCCAGCAGTCCCGGGACTAGCGGGAGTAGAGGTGAGCAGTTCTTC
TRBJ2-5 - 12 - TRBV2 CASSRETKTQYF TGTGCCAGCTCACGGGAGACGAAGACCCAGTACTTC
TRBJ2-7 - 14 - TRBV2 CASSEGGADYEQYF TGTGCCAGCAGTGAAGGCGGAGCCGACTACGAGCAGTACTTC
TRBJ1-3 TRBD1 18 - TRBV5-4 CASSLGGGQILSGNTIYF TGTGCCAGCAGCTTAGGGGGCGGGCAGATCCTCTCTGGAAACACCATATATTTT
TRBJ2-5 TRBD2 16 - TRBV28 CASSFRLAVTQETQYF TGTGCCAGCAGTTTCCGGCTAGCGGTTACGCAAGAGACCCAGTACTTC
TRBJ1-5 - 15 - TRBV30 CAWSVKGGRGQPQHF TGTGCCTGGAGTGTTAAAGGGGGTAGAGGGCAGCCCCAGCATTTT
TRBJ1-2 - 15 - TRBV7-2 CASDPEAPWGGGYTF TGTGCCAGCGACCCGGAGGCCCCTTGGGGGGGCGGCTACACCTTC
TRBJ2-7 TRBD2 16 - TRBV11-2 CASSRGGLAGDYEQYF TGTGCCAGCAGCCGAGGGGGGCTAGCGGGGGACTACGAGCAGTACTTC
TRBJ1-4 TRBD1 16 - TRBV5-1 CASSLPIQGANEKLFF TGCGCCAGCAGCCTACCTATACAGGGGGCGAATGAAAAACTGTTTTTT
TRBJ2-1 TRBD1 14 - TRBV19 CASGQGSSYNEQFF TGTGCCAGTGGACAGGGCAGCTCCTACAATGAGCAGTTCTTC
TRBJ2-7 TRBD1 15 - TRBV19 CASSILDRPNYEQYF TGTGCCAGTAGTATATTGGACAGGCCAAATTACGAGCAGTACTTC
TRBJ1-5 - 15 - TRBV6-1 CASHLSTDKGRAQHF TGTGCCAGCCATCTGTCCACGGACAAAGGGAGGGCCCAGCATTTT
TRBJ1-5 - 15 - TRBV5-1 CASSLDGGSDQPQHF TGCGCCAGCAGCTTGGACGGCGGCAGCGATCAGCCCCAGCATTTT
TRBJ2-5 TRBD2 15 - TRBV2 CASSGLAGVEETQYF TGTGCCAGCAGTGGTCTAGCGGGAGTTGAAGAGACCCAGTACTTC
TRBJ1-4 TRBD1 16 - TRBV5-1 CASSLEGGTGNEKLFF TGCGCCAGCAGCTTGGAAGGGGGGACAGGGAACGAAAAACTGTTTTTT
TRBJ1-2 - 14 - TRBV2 CASSGEEGDYGYTF TGTGCCAGCAGTGGGGAAGAGGGCGACTATGGCTACACCTTC
TRBJ2-7 TRBD1 14 once TRBV19 CASSMTGVFYEQYF TGTGCCAGTAGTATGACAGGGGTCTTCTACGAGCAGTACTTC
TRBJ2-2 - 12 - TRBV11-3 CASSLNSGELFF TGTGCCAGCAGCTTGAACAGCGGGGAGCTGTTTTTT
TRBJ2-1 TRBD2 15 - TRBV4-1 CASSLGAGGINEQFF TGCGCCAGCAGCCTAGGGGCGGGAGGGATTAATGAGCAGTTCTTC
TRBJ2-2 TRBD1 16 - TRBV19 CASRITGGANTGELFF TGTGCCAGTAGAATCACAGGGGGCGCGAACACCGGGGAGCTGTTTTTT
TRBJ2-1 - 14 - TRBV5-4 CASSLAGGNNEQFF TGTGCCAGCAGCTTGGCTGGCGGGAACAATGAGCAGTTCTTC
TRBJ2-5 - 13 - TRBV5-6 CASSYQGGVTQYF TGTGCCAGCAGCTATCAGGGGGGAGTGACCCAGTACTTC
TRBJ2-3 - 15 - TRBV6-1 CASSGLASYTDTQYF TGTGCCAGCAGTGGTCTAGCGAGCTACACAGATACGCAGTATTTT
TRBJ1-5 TRBD1 15 - TRBV28 CASSSGTGFDQPQHF TGTGCCAGCAGCTCCGGGACAGGGTTCGATCAGCCCCAGCATTTT
TRBJ2-7 - 12 - TRBV27 CASSSPGAPVDF TGTGCCAGCAGTAGCCCAGGGGCCCCGGTGGACTTC
TRBJ2-7 TRBD1 15 - TRBV7-8 CASSSLGDRGYEQYF TGTGCCAGCAGCTCCCTTGGGGACAGGGGTTACGAGCAGTACTTC
TRBJ2-7 TRBD1 13 - TRBV2 CASSRDRNYEQYF TGTGCCAGCAGCCGGGACAGGAACTACGAGCAGTACTTC